The 27 T cell receptor beta chains below come from one sample, sequenced in a study of early T cells in non-severe SARS-CoV-2 infection. MiXCR was run by TCRdb on the 5' RACE reads, yielding one entry per CDR3 protein. The table has more than 50,000 distinct CDR3 sequences, more than 12% seen once. The starting material was whole blood, obtained at baseline. The receptors here all came from an adult who was a healthcare worker with PCR-confirmed SARS-CoV-2 infection or an uninfected control (not recorded which).

The sample holds a few counts of this clonotype. This chain connects TRBV7-2 to TRBJ2-7; D gene ambiguous. This CDR3 is built from 14 residues. V was cut by 5 bases and J by 2 bases, with 13 bases left in between. Germline CDR1 SGHTA, CDR2 FQGNSA. In DNA form, the CDR3 reads TGTGCCAGCAGCGCCGACGGGTACCCCTACGAGCAGTACTTC. It specifies CASSADGYPYEQYF.

A single count supports this clonotype. One junction end disagrees with the germline gene, perhaps due to a read error. This sequence joins TRBV9 and TRBJ1-1, with D possibly TRBD1 on 6 matching bases. There are 16 residues in the CDR3. The V gene's germline CDR1 is SGDLS and CDR2 YYNGEE. As DNA, the CDR3 is TGTGCCGGCAGCGTAGGAAGTCGGACAGCGAACACTGAAGTTTTCTTT. It codes for CAGSVGSRTANTEVFF.

This clonotype was seen only a few times. The gene calls are TRBV29-1 and TRBJ2-1, with 12 bases matching TRBD1. The CDR3 spans 13 residues. CDR1 SQVTM and CDR2 ANQGSEA come from the germline V gene. V shed 7 bases and J 6 bases; nucleotides not matched to a gene: 4. CDR3 loop: CSAGQGATNEQFF. The CDR3 DNA reads as TGCAGCGCGGGACAGGGGGCGACCAATGAGCAGTTCTTC.

This clonotype was detected a few times. The V gene is TRBV29-1, the J gene TRBJ1-1; D uncertain. The germline V and J ends were trimmed by 8 bases and 4 bases, with 14 bases remaining between them. The germline V gene encodes CDR1 SQVTM and CDR2 ANQGSEA. The CDR3 totals 12 residues. CDR3 amino acids: CSLTPRGTEAFF. The DNA of the CDR3 is TGCAGCTTGACCCCCCGGGGCACTGAAGCTTTCTTT.

V is TRBV19 and J is TRBJ1-4, with a possible D match to TRBD1 (5 bases). From germline, CDR1 is LNHDA and CDR2 SQIVND (reference sequence). Between the trimmed V and J ends, which lost 7 bases and 8 bases, there was a span of 11 bases. This CDR3 is 12 amino acids long. The CDR3 DNA reads TGTGCCAGTACCCAGGGTCGCGAAAAACTGTTTTTT. This gives the protein CASTQGREKLFF.

Only a few counts were recorded for this clonotype. The chain combines TRBV7-8 with TRBJ2-7; perhaps TRBD2 as D (5 bases). The CDR3 extends over 12 amino acids. CDR1 and CDR2 from the germline V gene are SGHVS and FQNEAQ. The V and J ends lost 5 bases and 6 bases respectively, with 11 bases between them. CDR3 sequence: CASSPIASEQYF. CDR3 DNA sequence: TGTGCCAGCAGCCCTATAGCGTCCGAGCAGTACTTC.

The V gene is TRBV18, the J gene TRBJ1-3, with TRBD1 matching 12 bases. The CDR3 runs to 16 residues. After removal of 6 bases from V and 8 bases from J, the junction contained 11 bases not matched to a gene. CDR1 and CDR2 (germline): KGHSH, LQKENI. CDR3 region: CASSQTGTGGVDTIYF. The CDR3 nucleotides read TGTGCCAGCTCGCAAACCGGGACAGGGGGCGTTGACACCATATATTTT.

This clonotype has just a few counts. The gene calls are TRBV19 and TRBJ1-5; no reliable D call. Germline V lookup: CDR1 LNHDA, CDR2 SQIVND (reference sequence). The V end lost 3 bases, the J end lost 2 bases, and 11 bases lay between the germline ends. The CDR3 length is 15 residues. CDR3 in DNA: TGTGCCAGTAGTATCGGCGGTCAGGGCAATCAGCCCCAGCATTTT. Its protein is CASSIGGQGNQPQHF.

J is TRBJ1-2 and V is TRBV12-3 or TRBV12-4; possible D gene TRBD1, 5 bases. This CDR3 spans 14 amino acids. Trimming removed 1 base from V and 13 bases from J, with 19 bases in between. The CDR3 coding sequence is TGTGCCAGCAGTTTAGGGTCGCCAGGGATAGGTGGCACCTTC. This sequence encodes CASSLGSPGIGGTF.

This clonotype was found a few times. This chain connects TRBV7-9 to TRBJ1-6; D gene unclear. From germline, CDR1 is SEHNR and CDR2 FQNEAQ (reference sequence). V was clipped by 5 bases and J by 7 bases, with 21 bases between them. The CDR3 extends over 17 amino acids. This chain's CDR3 is CASSRLSAGIGNSPLHF. Here the CDR3 DNA reads TGTGCCAGCAGCCGTCTAAGCGCGGGAATAGGGAATTCACCCCTCCACTTT.

In its sample, this clonotype was seen many times. CDR3 sequence reads: CATALGLNYEQYF. The DNA for the CDR3 is TGTGCCACAGCGTTGGGACTAAACTACGAGCAGTACTTC. The chain uses TRBV15 and TRBJ2-7; 7 bases align to TRBD2. The CDR3 is made up of 13 amino acids. The J segment lost 3 bases and the V segment lost 9 bases, leaving 8 bases of the junction unmatched. Germline V gene lookup returns CDR1 LNHNV and CDR2 YYDKDF (reference sequence).

The gene calls are TRBV7-9 and TRBJ2-2, with 10 bases identical to TRBD1. Germline CDR1 SEHNR, CDR2 FQNEAQ (reference sequence). V lost 7 bases, J lost 7 bases, and 3 bases stayed unmatched. This CDR3 spans 13 amino acids. CDR3 DNA sequence: TGTGCCAGCACGGGACAGGGGATCGGGGAGCTGTTTTTT. Translated: CASTGQGIGELFF.

This clonotype was detected a few times. The chain uses TRBV5-1 and TRBJ2-7; 11 positions match TRBD2. There are 17 residues in the CDR3. The V segment lost 4 bases and the J segment 0 bases; nucleotides outside the gene matches: 9. CDR1 is SGHRS, CDR2 YFSETQ, per germline. CDR3 region: CASSIRSSGRTSYEQYF. The DNA for the CDR3 is TGCGCCAGCAGCATCCGTTCTAGCGGGAGGACCTCCTACGAGCAGTACTTC.

The chain employs TRBV28 and TRBJ1-6; 8 bases match TRBD1. V was pared by 1 base and J by 6 bases, with 5 bases of the junction left unmatched. The CDR3 runs 16 residues. Looked up from germline, CDR1 is MDHEN and CDR2 is SYDVKM. The CDR3 spells CASSLFWQGANSPLHF. The CDR3, as DNA: TGTGCCAGCAGTTTATTCTGGCAGGGGGCTAATTCACCCCTCCACTTT.

The V gene is TRBV27, the J gene TRBJ1-2; D perhaps matches TRBD1 (6 bases). The germline V and J ends were trimmed by 10 bases and 4 bases, with 19 bases remaining between them. CDR1 and CDR2 from the germline V gene are MNHEY and SMNVEV (reference sequence). CDR3 size: 14 residues. This chain's CDR3 is CATRQEFLRYGYTF. The CDR3 DNA is TGTGCCACCAGACAGGAATTTCTGCGCTATGGCTACACCTTC.

CDR3 nucleotide sequence: TGTGCCAGCGCCGGACTCAACACAGATACGCAGTATTTT. Translation: CASAGLNTDTQYF. This chain links TRBV6-6 with TRBJ2-3, with D possibly TRBD2 on 5 matching bases. V was cut by 8 bases and J by 2 bases, with 11 bases left in between. Germline CDR1 reads MNHNY; CDR2 reads SVGAGI (reference sequence). The CDR3 runs 13 residues.

A remark on this clonotype: A read error may account for a junction end that differs from germline. The V and J genes are TRBV18 and TRBJ2-2; D is uncertain. The CDR3 contains 16 residues. CDR1 and CDR2 (germline): KGHSH, LQKENI. The CDR3 spells CANSPRNNPGAGELFF. The CDR3 nucleotides are TGTGCCAACTCACCCAGAAACAACCCGGGCGCCGGGGAGCTGTTTTTT.

J is TRBJ2-2 and V is TRBV5-1; possibly TRBD2 for D (5 bases). Trimming took off 4 bases at V and 5 bases at J, with 12 bases between the two ends. From germline, CDR1 is SGHRS and CDR2 YFSETQ. The CDR3 runs 14 residues. The CDR3 is CASSPRVGTGELFF. The CDR3 nucleotides are TGCGCCAGCAGCCCGAGGGTCGGGACCGGGGAGCTGTTTTTT.

This clonotype was seen more than once but under ten times. This chain links TRBV28 with TRBJ1-5; the D is unclear. Trimming removed 6 bases from V and 7 bases from J, with 19 bases in between. The CDR3 contains 15 residues. Per the germline V gene, CDR1 is MDHEN and CDR2 is SYDVKM. The CDR3 loop reads CASSPYPAGRQPQHF. Here the CDR3 DNA reads TGTGCCAGCAGCCCTTATCCCGCCGGGAGGCAGCCCCAGCATTTT.

The chain joins TRBV10-2 to TRBJ2-2; D remains unclear. The germline V gene encodes CDR1 WSHSY and CDR2 SAAADI. Trimming took 7 bases from V and 4 from J, leaving 10 bases between them. CDR3 length: 13 residues. The CDR3 sequence is CASIFTFTGELFF. The DNA of the CDR3 is TGCGCCAGCATCTTCACATTCACCGGGGAGCTGTTTTTT.

The genes are TRBV5-1 and TRBJ2-7, with D possibly matching TRBD2 (6 bases). The V end lost 5 bases, the J end lost 3 bases, and 6 bases lay between the germline ends. In germline, CDR1 is SGHRS, CDR2 YFSETQ. This CDR3 is built from 11 residues. This CDR3 is CASRAGYEQYF. DNA of the CDR3: TGCGCCAGCAGAGCGGGCTACGAGCAGTACTTC.

This clonotype has just a few counts. The rearrangement joins TRBV2 to TRBJ1-5; tentatively, D is TRBD1 (6 bases). Germline loops: CDR1 SNHLY, CDR2 FYNNEI. V lost 3 bases and J 5 bases, leaving 14 bases between the germline ends. This CDR3 region has 15 residues. CDR3 sequence (DNA): TGTGCCAGCAGTGAGGGGGGCGCAGGATATCAGCCCCAGCATTTT. Its translation: CASSEGGAGYQPQHF.

The rearrangement uses TRBV12-3 or TRBV12-4 and TRBJ2-7, with 9 positions matching TRBD2. The CDR3 extends over 16 amino acids. V gave up 3 bases and J gave up 7 bases; unmatched junction bases: 13. CDR3 region: CASSFSSSREGQEQYF. The CDR3 coding sequence is TGTGCCAGCAGTTTCAGTAGCTCGCGGGAGGGCCAAGAGCAGTACTTC.

The sample holds a few counts of this clonotype. At one end, the junction sequence differs from germline, possibly due to a read error. The V call is TRBV7-7, the J call TRBJ2-5, with 11 bases that match TRBD1. CDR1 and CDR2 from the germline V gene are SSHAT and FNYEAQ (reference sequence). The CDR3 length is 14 residues. CDR3 in DNA: TGTGCTAGCAGCTTAGGGACAGGGGGAAAGACCCAGTACTTC. It is translated as CASSLGTGGKTQYF.

In this sample, this clonotype turned up many times. The CDR3 DNA sequence: TGTGCCAGCAGCTTGCAACTGGGACTAACCTACAATGAGCAGTTCTTC. Translated: CASSLQLGLTYNEQFF. The rearrangement links TRBV13 to TRBJ2-1, with 7 bases that match TRBD2. Germline V gives CDR1 PRHDT, CDR2 FYEKMQ (reference sequence). After removal of 3 bases from V and 2 bases from J, the junction contained 7 bases not matched to a gene. CDR3 length: 16 amino acids.

The chain uses TRBV18 and TRBJ2-7; perhaps D is TRBD1 or TRBD2 (5 bases each). This CDR3 spans 13 amino acids. V lost 4 bases and J lost 4, with 11 bases in between. Germline-derived CDR1 and CDR2 are KGHSH and LQKENI. This CDR3 is CASSQTGLYEQYF. The CDR3, as DNA: TGTGCCAGCTCACAGACGGGGCTATACGAGCAGTACTTC.

In its sample, this clonotype was seen a few times. V usage is TRBV19 and J usage is TRBJ2-1; 11 bases fit TRBD2. With V trimmed by 5 bases and J by 13 bases, 10 bases remained unmatched. Germline lookup yields CDR1 LNHDA and CDR2 SQIVND (reference sequence). There are 14 residues in the CDR3. CDR3 DNA sequence: TGTGCCAGTAGTCAAGGACTAGCGGGCACATTTCAGTTCTTC. As protein: CASSQGLAGTFQFF.